The TCR beta chain described here comes from a study of cytomegalovirus exposure and HLA in healthy donors. Study observations and caveats: Later analysis identified a missense DCLRE1C variant that was linked to TCR beta V- and J-gene trimming. Some segments of the V type, notably TRBV6-2 and TRBV6-3, were excluded as indistinguishable.

V gave up 6 bases and J gave up 1 base, with 20 bases separating them. CDR1 is LNHDA and CDR2 is SQIVND in the germline V gene (reference sequence). There are 17 residues in the CDR3. Note on this clone: Its specificity is not known.

Primers included in the PCR were 60 Vbeta and 13 Jbeta primers. Repertoires were generated with immunoSEQ multiplex PCR, while TCRdb's copy carries only in-frame clones and drops some. The top ten hold 22% of the sample, which has 45,000 to 65,000 clones, approximately 70% seen once. J is TRBJ2-3 and V is TRBV19; D gene uncertain. The sequenced sample was PBMCs. The clonotype originates from a woman aged 50 to 60 in good health and CMV-seropositive. CDR3 sequence (DNA): TGTGCCAGTAGCCGACTCGCCGGTTACCAGCGCACAGATACGCAGTATTTT. Its translation is CASSRLAGYQRTDTQYF.